This T cell receptor beta chain is drawn from a study of CD8 T cells in ankylosing spondylitis. There are 16 residues in the CDR3. Between the trimmed V and J ends, which lost 0 bases and 10 bases, there was a span of 18 bases. Germline CDR1 is LGHNA and CDR2 is YNFKEQ. Preparation of TCR beta libraries was done by quantitative 5'-RACE with molecular barcodes. From the 5' RACE reads, TCRdb called clonotypes with MiXCR, one entry per CDR3 protein. The table includes some 400,000 distinct CDR3 sequences, 20% to 25% detected once. Findings and caveats of the study: Relatively scarce in peripheral blood, disease-linked clones were CD8+. Seemingly distinctive of ankylosing spondylitis blood was a TCR beta motif formed by eight highly homologous variants.

For this clonotype: Its antigen remains unidentified.

The chain joins TRBV4-2 to TRBJ1-4; D remains unclear. The source of this sequence is a male donor with ankylosing spondylitis. The sample consisted of blood, either unsorted or a sorted T cell fraction (not recorded which). CDR3 sequence (DNA): TGTGCCAGCAGCCAAGAGGCGGCAGTCGGAGACGGAAAACTGTTTTTT. Protein sequence: CASSQEAAVGDGKLFF.